A single count supports the clone carrying this T cell receptor (beta chain). As yet, its antigen is unknown. The record originates from a study of cytomegalovirus exposure and HLA in healthy donors. Study-level findings and limits: The study designated around 150 TCR beta chains cytomegalovirus-associated.

Measured with immunoSEQ multiplex PCR; TCRdb has only the in-frame clones, and not every one. The sample consists of some 120,000 clones, 88% of them appearing once. Input material: PBMCs. The origin of this receptor is a man aged 25 to 45 in good health and CMV-seronegative.

The DNA for the CDR3 is TGTGCCAGCAGGGTAACACTAGCGGGAGCTCAGGGAGAGCAGTACTTC. Its translation is CASRVTLAGAQGEQYF. The V call is TRBV5-4, the J call TRBJ2-7; the match to TRBD2 covers 11 bases. The CDR3 contains 16 residues. The trim removed 5 bases at V and 7 bases at J, leaving 14 bases unmatched. In germline, CDR1 is SGHNT, CDR2 YYREEE (reference sequence).